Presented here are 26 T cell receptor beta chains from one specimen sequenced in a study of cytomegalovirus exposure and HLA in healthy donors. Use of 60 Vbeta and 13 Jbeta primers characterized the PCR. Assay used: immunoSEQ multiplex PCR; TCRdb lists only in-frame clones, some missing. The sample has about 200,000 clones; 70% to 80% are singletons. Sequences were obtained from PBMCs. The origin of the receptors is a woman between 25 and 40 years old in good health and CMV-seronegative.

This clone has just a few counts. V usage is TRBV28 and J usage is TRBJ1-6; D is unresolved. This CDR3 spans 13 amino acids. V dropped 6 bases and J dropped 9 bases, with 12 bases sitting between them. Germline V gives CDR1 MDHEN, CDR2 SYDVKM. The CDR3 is CASSNNVFSPLHF. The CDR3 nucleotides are TGTGCCAGCAGCAACAACGTCTTTTCACCCCTCCACTTT.

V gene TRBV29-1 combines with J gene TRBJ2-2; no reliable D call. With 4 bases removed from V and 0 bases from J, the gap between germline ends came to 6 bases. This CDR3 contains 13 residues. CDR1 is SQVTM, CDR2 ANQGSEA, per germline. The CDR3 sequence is CSVGGTNTGELFF. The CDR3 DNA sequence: TGCAGCGTTGGCGGTACGAACACCGGGGAGCTGTTTTTT.

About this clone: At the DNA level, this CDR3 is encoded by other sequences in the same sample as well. The DNA for the CDR3 is TGCGCCAGCAGCTTGGCCTCCTTGTCCTACGAGCAGTACTTC. The encoded protein is CASSLASLSYEQYF. The chain combines TRBV5-1 with TRBJ2-7; D remains unclear. The CDR3 has 14 amino acids. V shed 0 bases and J shed 1 base, with 8 bases lying between them. Germline-derived CDR1 and CDR2 are SGHRS and YFSETQ.

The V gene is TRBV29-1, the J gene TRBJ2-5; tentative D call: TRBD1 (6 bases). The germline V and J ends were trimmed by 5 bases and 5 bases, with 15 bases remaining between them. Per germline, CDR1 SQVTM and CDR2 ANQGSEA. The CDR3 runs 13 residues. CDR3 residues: CSVYRVVGETQYF. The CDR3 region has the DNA TGCAGCGTTTACAGGGTAGTCGGGGAGACCCAGTACTTC.

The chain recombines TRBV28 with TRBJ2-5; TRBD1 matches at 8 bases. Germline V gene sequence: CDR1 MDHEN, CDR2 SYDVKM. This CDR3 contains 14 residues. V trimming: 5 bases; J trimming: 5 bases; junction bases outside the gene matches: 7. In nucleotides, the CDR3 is TGTGCCAGCAGTCACGCAGGGGGCAGCGAGACCCAGTACTTC. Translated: CASSHAGGSETQYF.

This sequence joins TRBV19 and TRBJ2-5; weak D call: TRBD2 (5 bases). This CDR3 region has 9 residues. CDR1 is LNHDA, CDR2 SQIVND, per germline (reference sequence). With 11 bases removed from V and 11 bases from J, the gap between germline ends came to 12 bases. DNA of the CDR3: TGTGCCGTACCGGGAAAGCAGTACTTC. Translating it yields CAVPGKQYF.

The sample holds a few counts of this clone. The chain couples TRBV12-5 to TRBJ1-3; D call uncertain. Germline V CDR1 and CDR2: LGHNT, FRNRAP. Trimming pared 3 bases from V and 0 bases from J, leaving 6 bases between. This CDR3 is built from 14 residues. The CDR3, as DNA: TGTGCTAGTGGTTTTGAGGGCTCTGGAAACACCATATATTTT. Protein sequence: CASGFEGSGNTIYF.

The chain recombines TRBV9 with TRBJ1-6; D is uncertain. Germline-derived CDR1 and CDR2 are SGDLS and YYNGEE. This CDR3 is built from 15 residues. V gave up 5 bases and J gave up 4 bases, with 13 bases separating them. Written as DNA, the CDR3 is TGTGCCAGCAGTCCGACGGGAATATATAATTCACCCCTCCACTTT. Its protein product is CASSPTGIYNSPLHF.

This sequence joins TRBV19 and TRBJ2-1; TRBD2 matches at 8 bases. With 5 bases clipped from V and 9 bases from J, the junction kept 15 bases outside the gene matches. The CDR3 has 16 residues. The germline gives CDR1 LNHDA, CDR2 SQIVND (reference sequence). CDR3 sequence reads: CASSPRERELEGEQFF. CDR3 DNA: TGTGCCAGTAGTCCTAGGGAGCGGGAGTTAGAGGGTGAGCAGTTCTTC. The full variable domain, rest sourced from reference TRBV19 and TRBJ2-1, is DGGITQSPKYLFRKEGQNVTLSCEQNLNHDAMYWYRQDPGQGLRLIYYSQIVNDFQKGDIAEGYSVSREKKESFPLTVTSAQKNPTAFYLCASSPRERELEGEQFFGPGTRLTVL.

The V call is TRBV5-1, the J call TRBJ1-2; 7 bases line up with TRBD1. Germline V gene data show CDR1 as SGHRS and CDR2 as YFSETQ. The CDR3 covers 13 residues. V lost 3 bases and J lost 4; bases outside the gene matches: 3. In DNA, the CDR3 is TGCGCCAGCAGCTCCCAGGGGGGCTATGGCTACACCTTC. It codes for CASSSQGGYGYTF. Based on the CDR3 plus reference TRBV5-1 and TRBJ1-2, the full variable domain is KAGVTQTPRYLIKTRGQQVTLSCSPISGHRSVSWYQQTPGQGLQFLFEYFSETQRNKGNFPGRFSGRQFSNSRSEMNVSTLELGDSALYLCASSSQGGYGYTFGSGTRLTVV.

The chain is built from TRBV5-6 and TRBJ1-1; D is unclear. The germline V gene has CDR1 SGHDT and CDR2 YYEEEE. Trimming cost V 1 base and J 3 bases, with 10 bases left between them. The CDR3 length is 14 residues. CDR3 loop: CASSLLRVYTEAFF. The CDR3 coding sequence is TGTGCCAGCAGCTTGTTACGCGTATACACTGAAGCTTTCTTT. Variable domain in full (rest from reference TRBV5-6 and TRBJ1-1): DAGVTQSPTHLIKTRGQQVTLRCSPKSGHDTVSWYQQALGQGPQFIFQYYEEEERQRGNFPDRFSGHQFPNYSSELNVNALLLGDSALYLCASSLLRVYTEAFFGQGTRLTVV.

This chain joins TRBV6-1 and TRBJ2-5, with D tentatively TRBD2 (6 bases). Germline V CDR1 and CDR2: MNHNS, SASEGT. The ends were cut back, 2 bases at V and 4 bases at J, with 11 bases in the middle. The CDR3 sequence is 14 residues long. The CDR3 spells CASSEQVGGETQYF. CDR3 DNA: TGTGCCAGCAGTGAACAGGTCGGGGGAGAGACCCAGTACTTC.

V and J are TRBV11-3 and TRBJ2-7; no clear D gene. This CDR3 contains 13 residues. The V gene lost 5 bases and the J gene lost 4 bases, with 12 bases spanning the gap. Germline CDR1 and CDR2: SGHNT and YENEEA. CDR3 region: CASSLATYYEQYF. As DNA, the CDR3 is TGTGCCAGCAGCCTCGCCACCTATTACGAGCAGTACTTC.

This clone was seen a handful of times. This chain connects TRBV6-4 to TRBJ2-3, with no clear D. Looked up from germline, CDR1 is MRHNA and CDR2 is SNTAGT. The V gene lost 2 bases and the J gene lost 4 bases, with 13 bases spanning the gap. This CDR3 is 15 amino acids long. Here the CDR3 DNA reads TGTGCCAGCAGTGACGGCCCGACGAGGTCAGATACGCAGTATTTT. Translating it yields CASSDGPTRSDTQYF.

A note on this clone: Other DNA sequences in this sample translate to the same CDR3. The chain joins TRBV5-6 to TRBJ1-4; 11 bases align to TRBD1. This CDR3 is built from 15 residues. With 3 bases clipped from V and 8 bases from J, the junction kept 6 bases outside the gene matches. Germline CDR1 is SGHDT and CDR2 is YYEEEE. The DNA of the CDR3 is TGTGCCAGCAGCTCCGGACAGGGGGCAGGGGAAAAACTGTTTTTT. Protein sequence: CASSSGQGAGEKLFF.

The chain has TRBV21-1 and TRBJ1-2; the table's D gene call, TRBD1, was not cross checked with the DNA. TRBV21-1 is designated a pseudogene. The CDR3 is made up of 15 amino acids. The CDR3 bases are TGTGCCAGCAGCAAGCGCTGGACAGGGGGATATGGCTACACCTTC. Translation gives CASSKRWTGGYGYTF.

CDR3 loop: CASSSPGAYYGYTF. CDR3 coding DNA: TGTGCCAGCAGTTCCCCAGGGGCCTACTATGGCTACACCTTC. This chain links TRBV28 with TRBJ1-2; a weak D match, TRBD1 (6 bases). V lost 4 bases and J 3 bases, leaving 12 bases between the germline ends. The CDR3 covers 14 residues. Germline V gene data show CDR1 as MDHEN and CDR2 as SYDVKM.

The CDR3 coding sequence is TGTGCCTGGGGTCCGCTCGGGGCGGGAGGCCCCCGTGAGAATACGCAGTATTTT. This translates into CAWGPLGAGGPRENTQYF. J is TRBJ2-3 and V is TRBV30, with TRBD2 identical over 8 bases. The V segment lost 5 bases and the J segment 7 bases; nucleotides outside the gene matches: 23. The CDR3 covers 18 residues. The germline V gene has CDR1 GTSNPN and CDR2 SVGIG (reference sequence).

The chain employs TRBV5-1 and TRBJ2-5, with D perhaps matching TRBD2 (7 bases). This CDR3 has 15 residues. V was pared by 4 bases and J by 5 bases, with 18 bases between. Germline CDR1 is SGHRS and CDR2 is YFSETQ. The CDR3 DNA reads TGCGCCAGCAGCCAGGGACCGGGGGGCTGGGAGACCCAGTACTTC. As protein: CASSQGPGGWETQYF. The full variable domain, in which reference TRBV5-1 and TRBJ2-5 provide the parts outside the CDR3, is KAGVTQTPRYLIKTRGQQVTLSCSPISGHRSVSWYQQTPGQGLQFLFEYFSETQRNKGNFPGRFSGRQFSNSRSEMNVSTLELGDSALYLCASSQGPGGWETQYFGPGTRLLVL.

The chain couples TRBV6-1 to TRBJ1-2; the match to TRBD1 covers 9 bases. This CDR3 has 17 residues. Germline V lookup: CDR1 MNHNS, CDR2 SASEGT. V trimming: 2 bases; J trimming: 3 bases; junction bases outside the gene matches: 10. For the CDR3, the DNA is TGTGCCAGCAGTGAAACACCCGACAGGGGGTATTACTATGGCTACACCTTC. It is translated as CASSETPDRGYYYGYTF.

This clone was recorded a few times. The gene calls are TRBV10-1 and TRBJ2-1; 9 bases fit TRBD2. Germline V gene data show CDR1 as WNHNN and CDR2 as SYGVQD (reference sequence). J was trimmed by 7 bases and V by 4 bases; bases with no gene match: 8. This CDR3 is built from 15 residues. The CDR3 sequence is CASSVRRGGTNEQFF. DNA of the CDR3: TGCGCCAGCAGTGTGCGGCGGGGGGGCACAAATGAGCAGTTCTTC.

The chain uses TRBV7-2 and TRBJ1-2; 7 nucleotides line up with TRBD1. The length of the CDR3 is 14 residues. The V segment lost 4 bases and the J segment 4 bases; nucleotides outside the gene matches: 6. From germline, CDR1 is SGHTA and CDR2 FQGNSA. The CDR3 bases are TGTGCCAGCAGCTCGACAGGGTCGGGCTATGGCTACACCTTC. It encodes CASSSTGSGYGYTF.

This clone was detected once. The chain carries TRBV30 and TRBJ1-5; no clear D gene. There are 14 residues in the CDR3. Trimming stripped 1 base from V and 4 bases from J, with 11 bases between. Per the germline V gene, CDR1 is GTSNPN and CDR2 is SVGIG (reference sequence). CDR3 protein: CAWSGGQRNQPQHF. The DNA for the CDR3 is TGTGCCTGGAGTGGGGGTCAGCGGAATCAGCCCCAGCATTTT. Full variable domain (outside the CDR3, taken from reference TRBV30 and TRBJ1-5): SQTIHQWPATLVQPVGSPLSLECTVEGTSNPNLYWYRQAAGRGLQLLFYSVGIGQISSEVPQNLSASRPQDRQFILSSKKLLLSDSGFYLCAWSGGQRNQPQHFGDGTRLSIL.

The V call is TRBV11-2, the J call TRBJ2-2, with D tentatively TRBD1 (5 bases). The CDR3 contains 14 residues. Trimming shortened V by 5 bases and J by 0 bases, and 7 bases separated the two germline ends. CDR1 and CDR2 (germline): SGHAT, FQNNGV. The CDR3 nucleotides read TGTGCCAGCAGCCAGGGTTCGAACACCGGGGAGCTGTTTTTT. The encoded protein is CASSQGSNTGELFF.

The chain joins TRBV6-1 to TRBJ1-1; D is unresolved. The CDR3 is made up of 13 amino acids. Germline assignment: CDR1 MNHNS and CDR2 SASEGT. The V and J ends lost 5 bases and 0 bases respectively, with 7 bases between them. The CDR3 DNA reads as TGTGCCAGCAGTCTGGCGGTGAACACTGAAGCTTTCTTT. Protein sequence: CASSLAVNTEAFF.

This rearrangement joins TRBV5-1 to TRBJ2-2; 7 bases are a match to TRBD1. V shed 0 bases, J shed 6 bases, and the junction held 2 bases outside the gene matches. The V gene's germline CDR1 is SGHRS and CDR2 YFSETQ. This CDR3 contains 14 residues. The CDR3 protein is CASSLGGGSGELFF. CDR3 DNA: TGCGCCAGCAGCTTGGGAGGGGGCTCCGGGGAGCTGTTTTTT.